The present entry profiles one T cell receptor (beta chain) with its context. This record belongs to a study of shared clonotypes between healthy human individuals. Study information: Donors, aged 18 to 49, were a couple of women and three men.

Only in-frame clones appear in the TCRdb table, and some are missing; sequencing was by immunoSEQ multiplex PCR. The data show under 1 million clones, with roughly 92% seen just once and about 25% held by the top ten. In the naive CD8 group, cells lacked CD45RO and were positively selected for CCR7, so terminally differentiated effector memory CD45RA+ cells were left out. Germline V gives CDR1 SGHVS, CDR2 FQNEAQ. V dropped 5 bases and J dropped 8 bases, with 19 bases sitting between them. The CDR3 has 15 residues. The TCR originated in a young man in good health. The source material was naive CD8+ T cells sorted from blood. The chain combines TRBV7-8 with TRBJ2-1; TRBD2 is a possible D gene (7 bases). The DNA of the CDR3 is TGTGCCAGCAGCCGGGGGGCGGGGCGGCGCGATGAGCAGTTCTTC. The encoded protein is CASSRGAGRRDEQFF.